Following are 24 T cell receptor beta chains from one sample sequenced in a study of T-cell memory formation after mild COVID-19. TCRdb re-called the 5' RACE reads through MiXCR, storing one row per CDR3 protein. This table holds hundreds of thousands of distinct CDR3 sequences, about an eighth found once. Sequenced material: PBMCs or a T cell subset sorted from them (not recorded which). The source of these receptors is a man between 18 and 35 years old who had mild COVID-19 (a few samples of this study predate the infection). Cell type and time point are not known.

The J gene is TRBJ2-2, the V gene TRBV9, with no clear D. Germline V gene lookup returns CDR1 SGDLS and CDR2 YYNGEE. Trimming shortened V by 1 base and J by 6 bases, and 13 bases separated the two germline ends. The CDR3 spans 15 residues. CDR3 sequence: CASSVSGSGSGELFF. The CDR3 DNA reads TGTGCCAGCAGCGTAAGTGGCAGTGGGTCCGGGGAGCTGTTTTTT.

This clonotype was observed many times. The gene calls are TRBV7-9 and TRBJ1-2; the match to TRBD1 covers 9 bases. The ends lost 5 bases at V and 8 bases at J; junction bases unmatched: 9. The CDR3 loop spans 14 amino acids. Per germline, CDR1 SEHNR and CDR2 FQNEAQ (reference sequence). CDR3 DNA: TGTGCCAGCAGCGCCGGGACAGGGTACGGCGGCTACACCTTC. It codes for CASSAGTGYGGYTF.

This clonotype was seen a handful of times. The rearrangement joins TRBV29-1 to TRBJ2-7; TRBD1 aligns across 8 bases. The CDR3 is 13 residues long. The germline V gene encodes CDR1 SQVTM and CDR2 ANQGSEA. V shed 6 bases, J shed 4 bases, and the junction held 8 bases outside the gene matches. CDR3 amino acids: CSVRTGLWYEQYF. The CDR3 DNA reads as TGCAGCGTGAGGACAGGGCTATGGTACGAGCAGTACTTC.

The rearrangement links TRBV10-2 to TRBJ1-1; 9 bases line up with TRBD1. Looked up from germline, CDR1 is WSHSY and CDR2 is SAAADI. The CDR3 extends over 12 amino acids. V lost 8 bases, J lost 5 bases, and 3 bases stayed unmatched. In DNA form, the CDR3 reads TGCGCCAGCGGGACAGGGTTAACTGAAGCTTTCTTT. It yields the protein CASGTGLTEAFF.

This clonotype turned up a few times. CDR3 in DNA: TGCAGGCCGAAGGGGTCCAGCTCCTACGAGCAGTACGTC. This encodes CRPKGSSSYEQYV. The chain carries TRBV20-1 and TRBJ2-7; a weak D match, TRBD1 (5 bases). There are 13 residues in the CDR3. Germline lookup yields CDR1 DFQATT and CDR2 SNEGSKA (reference sequence).

The chain couples TRBV27 to TRBJ1-6, with 7 bases fitting TRBD1. The CDR3 runs 16 residues. The germline V gene has CDR1 MNHEY and CDR2 SMNVEV (reference sequence). The V gene end was trimmed by 5 bases and the J gene end by 10 bases; junction bases not matched to a gene: 14. Written as DNA, the CDR3 is TGTGCCAGCAGTCACTCGCGGGACAGAAGGGAGTCACCCCTCCACTTT. Its protein product is CASSHSRDRRESPLHF.

The chain employs TRBV12-3 or TRBV12-4 and TRBJ2-2; weak D call: TRBD2 (5 bases). CDR3 length: 15 residues. V was trimmed by 3 bases and J by 4 bases, leaving 12 bases between them. For the CDR3, the DNA is TGTGCCAGCAGTTTGAGGGTCGGAACCACCGGGGAGCTGTTTTTT. This sequence encodes CASSLRVGTTGELFF.

The genes are TRBV30 and TRBJ2-3, with TRBD2 as a possible D gene (5 bases). The CDR3 is made up of 11 amino acids. Trimming pared 5 bases from V and 6 bases from J, leaving 9 bases between. The germline gives CDR1 GTSNPN, CDR2 SVGIG (reference sequence). CDR3 coding DNA: TGTGCCTGGGCGTCTAGCGATACGCAGTATTTT. Its translation: CAWASSDTQYF. Full variable domain (missing parts from reference TRBV30 and TRBJ2-3): SQTIHQWPATLVQPVGSPLSLECTVEGTSNPNLYWYRQAAGRGLQLLFYSVGIGQISSEVPQNLSASRPQDRQFILSSKKLLLSDSGFYLCAWASSDTQYFGPGTRLTVL.

This clonotype occurred a few times. CDR3: CASRAGVYNEQFF. For the CDR3, the DNA is TGTGCCAGCAGGGCAGGGGTCTACAATGAGCAGTTCTTC. The rearrangement uses TRBV2 and TRBJ2-1; perhaps TRBD1 as D (6 bases). The CDR3 has 13 amino acids. CDR1 and CDR2 from the germline V gene are SNHLY and FYNNEI. The V end was cut by 6 bases, the J end by 3 bases, with 9 bases between. Looking up the rest from reference TRBV2 and TRBJ2-1 gives the full variable domain: EPEVTQTPSHQVTQMGQEVILRCVPISNHLYFYWYRQILGQKVEFLVSFYNNEISEKSEIFDDQFSVERPDGSNFTLKIRSTKLEDSAMYFCASRAGVYNEQFFGPGTRLTVL.

This clonotype was recorded a few times. The rearrangement links TRBV20-1 to TRBJ1-6; perhaps TRBD1 as D (5 bases). Trimming stripped 6 bases from V and 7 bases from J, with 16 bases between. Looked up from germline, CDR1 is DFQATT and CDR2 is SNEGSKA (reference sequence). The CDR3 is made up of 14 amino acids. The CDR3 sequence is CSALIGGGNSPLHF. CDR3 DNA: TGCAGTGCCCTAATCGGGGGTGGAAATTCACCCCTCCACTTT.

This clonotype was recorded a few times. The J gene is TRBJ2-2, the V gene TRBV4-3, with D perhaps TRBD1 (5 bases). With 0 bases removed from V and 1 base from J, the gap between germline ends came to 12 bases. This CDR3 has 17 residues. CDR1 and CDR2 (germline): LGHNA, YSLEER. The CDR3: CASSQDLARGNTGELFF. The DNA of the CDR3 is TGCGCCAGCAGCCAAGATCTGGCTAGGGGGAACACCGGGGAGCTGTTTTTT.

This chain uses TRBV28 with TRBJ2-7; either TRBD1 or TRBD2 may fit D (6 bases each). Germline CDR1 and CDR2: MDHEN and SYDVKM. Trimming pared 2 bases from V and 4 bases from J, leaving 12 bases between. This CDR3 spans 14 amino acids. For the CDR3, the DNA is TGTGCCAGCAGTTTAACAGGGAGGCTATACGAGCAGTACGTC. This codes for CASSLTGRLYEQYV.

In this sample, this clonotype turned up a few times. The chain is built from TRBV20-1 and TRBJ2-5; D remains ambiguous. Trimming took 5 bases from V and 4 from J, leaving 8 bases between them. Germline assignment: CDR1 DFQATT and CDR2 SNEGSKA (reference sequence). This CDR3 comprises 11 residues. This CDR3 reads CSAFRSETQYF. The CDR3 DNA sequence: TGCAGTGCTTTCAGGTCAGAGACCCAGTACTTC.

This chain joins TRBV6-2 or TRBV6-3 and TRBJ1-5; possible D gene TRBD1, 5 bases. The CDR3 runs 15 residues. The V gene lost 6 bases and the J gene lost 3 bases, with 15 bases spanning the gap. The germline V gene encodes CDR1 MNHEY and CDR2 SVGEGT. The CDR3 reads CASRERQTNNQPQHF. For the CDR3, the DNA is TGTGCCAGCAGGGAAAGACAGACTAACAATCAGCCCCAGCATTTT.

At least ten counts were recorded for this clonotype. The chain uses TRBV5-1 and TRBJ2-5; D may match TRBD1 or TRBD2 (5 bases each). This CDR3 region has 14 residues. V lost 1 base to trimming and J lost 4 bases, with 11 bases between them. CDR1 and CDR2 from the germline V gene are SGHRS and YFSETQ. The CDR3 sequence: CASSLKLGVETQYF. In nucleotides, the CDR3 is TGCGCCAGCAGCTTGAAGTTGGGGGTAGAGACCCAGTACTTC.

This chain uses TRBV3-1 with TRBJ2-1; perhaps TRBD2 as D (5 bases). Germline assignment: CDR1 LGHDT and CDR2 YNNKEL (reference sequence). With 2 bases removed from V and 8 bases from J, the gap between germline ends came to 22 bases. The CDR3 runs 17 residues. CDR3 residues: CASSQLPGHSAGDEQFF. CDR3 coding DNA: TGTGCCAGCAGCCAATTACCGGGCCACTCCGCCGGGGATGAGCAGTTCTTC.

This rearrangement joins TRBV9 to TRBJ1-6; 7 positions agree with TRBD1. The CDR3 has 15 residues. The V segment lost 4 bases and the J segment 5 bases; nucleotides outside the gene matches: 6. CDR1 is SGDLS, CDR2 YYNGEE, per germline. The CDR3 DNA reads as TGTGCCAGCAGCCCACACGGGACAGATAATTCACCCCTCCACTTT. This translates into CASSPHGTDNSPLHF.

This sequence joins TRBV24-1 and TRBJ2-2; 7 positions match TRBD2. The junction had 2 bases not matched to a gene; V was cut back by 4 bases and J by 4 bases. Germline loops: CDR1 KGHDR, CDR2 SFDVKD. This CDR3 contains 14 residues. The DNA of the CDR3 is TGTGCCACCAGTGAGGGGGGGGTCACCGGGGAGCTGTTTTTT. It translates to CATSEGGVTGELFF.

There are a few counts of this clonotype. This rearrangement joins TRBV11-2 to TRBJ2-3, with TRBD2 identical over 9 bases. Germline V CDR1 and CDR2: SGHAT, FQNNGV. Trimming at V came to 5 bases and at J to 3 bases, leaving 6 bases not matched to a gene. The CDR3 extends over 15 amino acids. The CDR3 nucleotides are TGTGCCAGCAGCCCCTCCGGACTAGCGACAGATACGCAGTATTTT. Translation: CASSPSGLATDTQYF.

The chain uses TRBV7-9 and TRBJ1-1; D gene uncertain. This CDR3 is 15 amino acids long. The V gene lost 5 bases and the J gene lost 1 base, with 14 bases spanning the gap. Germline assignment: CDR1 SEHNR and CDR2 FQNEAQ (reference sequence). The CDR3 nucleotides read TGTGCCAGCAGCCCCCACTCGACCGGGAACACTGAAGCTTTCTTT. This codes for CASSPHSTGNTEAFF.

The gene calls are TRBV7-2 and TRBJ2-7; D possibly uses TRBD1 or TRBD2 (5 bases each). The germline V gene encodes CDR1 SGHTA and CDR2 FQGNSA. V dropped 5 bases and J dropped 3 bases, with 17 bases sitting between them. The CDR3 length is 15 residues. The CDR3 nucleotides read TGTGCCAGCAGCCAGAGTTCGGGACGGATCTACGAGCAGTACTTC. This sequence encodes CASSQSSGRIYEQYF.

The V and J genes are TRBV6-2 or TRBV6-3 and TRBJ1-5, with D perhaps TRBD1 (6 bases). Germline loops: CDR1 MNHEY, CDR2 SVGEGT. The V gene lost 6 bases and the J gene lost 5 bases, with 14 bases spanning the gap. The CDR3 has 14 residues. The CDR3 region is CASSQTGPDQPQHF. The CDR3 DNA reads as TGTGCCAGCAGCCAGACAGGTCCGGATCAGCCCCAGCATTTT.

This chain joins TRBV12-3 or TRBV12-4 and TRBJ1-5; D gene uncertain. This CDR3 comprises 13 residues. Deletions cut 3 bases from V and 8 bases from J, with 11 bases between. CDR3 DNA sequence: TGTGCCAGCAGTTTCGCAGAGAGGGAGCCCCAGCATTTT. Its protein product is CASSFAEREPQHF.

The gene calls are TRBV6-1 and TRBJ2-7, with TRBD1 matching 8 bases. Germline-derived CDR1 and CDR2 are MNHNS and SASEGT. CDR3 length: 15 residues. The V segment lost 4 bases and the J segment 4 bases; nucleotides outside the gene matches: 9. The CDR3 DNA is TGTGCCAGCAGTGCCGTGACAGGGGAGTATTACGAGCAGTACTTC. Amino acid sequence: CASSAVTGEYYEQYF.